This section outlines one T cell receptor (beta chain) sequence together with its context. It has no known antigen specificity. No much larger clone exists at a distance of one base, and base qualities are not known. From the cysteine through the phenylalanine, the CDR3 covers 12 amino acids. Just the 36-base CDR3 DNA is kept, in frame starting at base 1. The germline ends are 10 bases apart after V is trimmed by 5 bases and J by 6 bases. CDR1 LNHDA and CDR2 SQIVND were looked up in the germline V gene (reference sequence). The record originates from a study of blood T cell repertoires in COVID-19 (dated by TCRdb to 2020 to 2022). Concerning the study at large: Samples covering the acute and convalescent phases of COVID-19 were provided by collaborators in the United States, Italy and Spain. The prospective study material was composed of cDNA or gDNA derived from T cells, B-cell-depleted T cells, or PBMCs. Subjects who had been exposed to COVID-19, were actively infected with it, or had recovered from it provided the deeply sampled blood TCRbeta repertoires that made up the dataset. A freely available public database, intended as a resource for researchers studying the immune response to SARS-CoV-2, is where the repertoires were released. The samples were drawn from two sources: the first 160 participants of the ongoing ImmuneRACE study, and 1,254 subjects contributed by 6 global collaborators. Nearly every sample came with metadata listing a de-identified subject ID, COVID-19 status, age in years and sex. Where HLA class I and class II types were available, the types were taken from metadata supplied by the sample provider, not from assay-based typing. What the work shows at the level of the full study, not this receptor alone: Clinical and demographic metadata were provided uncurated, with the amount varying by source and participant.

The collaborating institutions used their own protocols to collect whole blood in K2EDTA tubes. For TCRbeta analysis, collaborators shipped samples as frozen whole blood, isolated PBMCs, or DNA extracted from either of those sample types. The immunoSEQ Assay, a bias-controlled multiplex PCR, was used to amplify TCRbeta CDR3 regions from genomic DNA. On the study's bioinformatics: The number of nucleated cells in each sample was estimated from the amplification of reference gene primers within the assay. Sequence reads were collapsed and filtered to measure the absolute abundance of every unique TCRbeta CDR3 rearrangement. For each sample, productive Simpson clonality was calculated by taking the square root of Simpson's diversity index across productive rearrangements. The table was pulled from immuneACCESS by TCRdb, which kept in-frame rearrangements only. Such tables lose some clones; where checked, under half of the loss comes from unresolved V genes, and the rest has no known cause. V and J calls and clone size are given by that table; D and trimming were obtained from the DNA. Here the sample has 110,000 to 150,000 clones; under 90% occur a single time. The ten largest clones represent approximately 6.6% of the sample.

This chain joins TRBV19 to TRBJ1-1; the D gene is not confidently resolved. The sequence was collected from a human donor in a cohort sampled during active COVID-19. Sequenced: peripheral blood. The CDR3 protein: CASSAQSAEAFF. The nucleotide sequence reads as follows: TGTGCCAGTAGTGCTCAGTCTGCTGAAGCTTTCTTT.